What follows describes a single T cell receptor beta chain. This sample was included in a study of blood T cell repertoires in COVID-19. Whole-study context: There were acute and convalescent COVID-19 samples, and they came from the United States, Italy and Spain.

Per the study methods: Researchers report that nucleated cell counts were estimated from reference gene primer amplification. Sequencing was performed with immunoSEQ multiplex PCR; in TCRdb, only in-frame clones are kept and a portion is missing. From that table come the V and J calls and clone size; the DNA was used to work out D and trimming. The sample has 400,000 to 450,000 clones; approximately 90% are singletons. This CDR3 has 15 amino acids. The germline CDR1 and CDR2 sequences are MGHRA and YSYEKL. V lost 3 bases, J lost 9 bases, and 8 bases stayed unmatched. The Seattle patients joined while their infection was active and were tracked longitudinally afterward.

The chain is built from TRBV4-1 and TRBJ1-6; 7 bases agree with TRBD1. Material: peripheral blood. This clonotype originated in a woman aged 40 to 55 with COVID-19, enrolled during active disease. The DNA for the CDR3 is TGCGCCAGCAGCCACATGACAGGGCGCACTTCACCCCTCCACTTT. This translates into CASSHMTGRTSPLHF.